Shown below are 24 T cell receptor beta chains from a single sample sequenced in a study of blood T cell repertoires in COVID-19. Repertoires were generated with immunoSEQ multiplex PCR, while TCRdb's copy carries only in-frame clones and drops some. The sample consists of about 490,000 clones, around 85% of them appearing once. The sample was peripheral blood. The source of these receptors is a human donor in a cohort sampled during active COVID-19.

This clone was observed a few times. Here the CDR3 DNA reads TGTGCCAGTAGTATACAGGGATTGAACACTGAAGCTTTCTTT. It is translated as CASSIQGLNTEAFF. This chain joins TRBV19 and TRBJ1-1, with a possible D match to TRBD1 (5 bases). The CDR3 is 14 amino acids. Germline V CDR1 and CDR2: LNHDA, SQIVND (reference sequence). V lost 2 bases and J lost 0, with 7 bases in between.

This chain joins TRBV30 and TRBJ1-1; D remains unclear. Germline CDR1 is GTSNPN and CDR2 is SVGIG (reference sequence). The CDR3 is 13 residues long. Trimming removed 1 base from V and 8 bases from J, with 14 bases in between. The CDR3 sequence: CAWSDDRGGEAFF. For the CDR3, the DNA is TGTGCCTGGAGTGACGACCGCGGCGGAGAAGCTTTCTTT.

The genes are TRBV29-1 and TRBJ2-2; D remains ambiguous. The V and J ends lost 3 bases and 3 bases respectively, with 5 bases between them. CDR1 and CDR2 (germline): SQVTM, ANQGSEA. The CDR3 runs 12 residues. The CDR3 here is CSVDSDTGELFF. The CDR3 region has the DNA TGCAGCGTTGACTCGGACACCGGGGAGCTGTTTTTT.

This clone was found a few times. The CDR3 is CATSDPGQNAGELFF. DNA for the CDR3: TGTGCCACCAGTGACCCAGGACAGAATGCCGGGGAGCTGTTTTTT. The rearrangement joins TRBV24-1 to TRBJ2-2; a weak D match, TRBD1 (6 bases). Looked up from germline, CDR1 is KGHDR and CDR2 is SFDVKD. V gave up 4 bases and J gave up 6 bases, with 14 bases separating them. CDR3 length equals 15 residues.

As regards this clone: Other DNA sequences in this specimen translate into the identical CDR3. The chain joins TRBV27 to TRBJ2-7; the D gene is possibly TRBD2 (6 bases). The ends were cut back, 11 bases at V and 0 bases at J, with 11 bases in the middle. In germline, CDR1 is MNHEY, CDR2 SMNVEV (reference sequence). The CDR3 consists of 12 residues. This CDR3 reads CASRGSSYEQYF. In DNA form, the CDR3 reads TGTGCCTCGCGGGGAAGCTCCTACGAGCAGTACTTC.

About this clone itself: The junction does not match germline at one end; this may be a read error. The rearrangement joins TRBV7-7 to TRBJ2-1; 7 positions match TRBD2. This CDR3 spans 15 amino acids. Germline V gene data show CDR1 as SSHAT and CDR2 as FNYEAQ (reference sequence). The CDR3 sequence is CASSLGAGNYNEQFF. CDR3 coding DNA: TGTGCTAGCAGCTTAGGAGCGGGAAACTACAATGAGCAGTTCTTC.

The genes are TRBV12-3 or TRBV12-4 and TRBJ1-2, with D hard to call. Deletions cut 6 bases from V and 8 bases from J, with 16 bases between. The CDR3 runs to 13 residues. The CDR3 here is CASSMPGFRGYTF. CDR3 DNA: TGTGCCAGCAGCATGCCGGGATTTAGAGGCTACACCTTC.

V gene TRBV24-1 combines with J gene TRBJ2-1, with 8 bases aligning to TRBD2. Unmatched junction bases numbered 6, after V lost 9 bases and J lost 6 bases. Germline CDR1 is KGHDR and CDR2 is SFDVKD. CDR3 length: 13 residues. The CDR3 loop reads CATSGTRSNEQFF. CDR3 sequence (DNA): TGTGCCACCTCCGGGACTAGGTCCAATGAGCAGTTCTTC.

The V and J genes are TRBV5-4 and TRBJ1-5; possibly TRBD1 for D (6 bases). The germline V gene has CDR1 SGHNT and CDR2 YYREEE (reference sequence). The CDR3 is 14 residues long. Trimming shortened V by 4 bases and J by 6 bases, and 14 bases separated the two germline ends. CDR3 protein: CASSIDRTSQPQHF. The CDR3, as DNA: TGTGCCAGCAGCATAGACAGGACGAGTCAGCCCCAGCATTTT.

Here the CDR3 DNA reads TGTGCCAGCAGTGAAAAGCGGGTAAATCAGCCCCAGCATTTT. It codes for CASSEKRVNQPQHF. The chain links TRBV6-1 to TRBJ1-5; D is unresolved. V was shortened by 2 bases and J by 4 bases, with 9 bases between the two germline ends. The CDR3 consists of 14 residues. Germline values: CDR1 MNHNS, CDR2 SASEGT.

The gene calls are TRBV28 and TRBJ2-7, with 7 positions matching TRBD1. The CDR3 spans 15 residues. Germline values: CDR1 MDHEN, CDR2 SYDVKM. The junction had 6 bases not matched to a gene; V was cut back by 4 bases and J by 0 bases. The CDR3 protein is CASSYPTGSSYEQYF. The CDR3, as DNA: TGTGCCAGCAGTTATCCGACAGGGAGCTCCTACGAGCAGTACTTC.

In its sample, this clone was seen once. J is TRBJ2-1 and V is TRBV13, with 8 nucleotides matching TRBD2. The CDR3 totals 15 residues. V gave up 4 bases and J gave up 3 bases; unmatched junction bases: 5. Germline assignment: CDR1 PRHDT and CDR2 FYEKMQ (reference sequence). The CDR3, as DNA: TGTGCCAGCAGCTCCCGAGCGGGAGTCTACAATGAGCAGTTCTTC. Its protein product is CASSSRAGVYNEQFF.

The rearrangement uses TRBV7-3 and TRBJ2-3; no clear D. The V end was cut by 0 bases, the J end by 3 bases, with 7 bases between. Germline V gives CDR1 SGHTA, CDR2 FQGTGA. CDR3 length equals 14 residues. The CDR3 spells CASSLTRSTDTQYF. For the CDR3, the DNA is TGTGCCAGCAGCTTAACGCGATCGACAGATACGCAGTATTTT.

The chain employs TRBV5-1 and TRBJ2-5, with TRBD2 matching over 10 bases. The CDR3 has 18 residues. Germline CDR1 SGHRS, CDR2 YFSETQ. The trim removed 1 base at V and 5 bases at J, leaving 14 bases unmatched. Here the CDR3 reads CASSLLDTSGTLGETQYF. The CDR3 DNA is TGCGCCAGCAGCTTGTTGGATACTAGCGGGACGCTAGGGGAGACCCAGTACTTC.

The rearrangement joins TRBV18 to TRBJ2-3; a possible D gene is TRBD2 (6 bases). Looked up from germline, CDR1 is KGHSH and CDR2 is LQKENI. This CDR3 is 15 amino acids long. Trimming pared 0 bases from V and 0 bases from J, leaving 7 bases between. In nucleotides, the CDR3 is TGTGCCAGCTCACCACCGGCGGGGAGCACAGATACGCAGTATTTT. It encodes CASSPPAGSTDTQYF.

This chain uses TRBV30 with TRBJ2-7; tentative D call: TRBD1 (6 bases). Between the trimmed V and J ends, which lost 1 base and 8 bases, there was a span of 15 bases. CDR1 GTSNPN and CDR2 SVGIG come from the germline V gene (reference sequence). The CDR3 has 13 residues. The CDR3 loop reads CAWSATDSLKQYF. CDR3 nucleotides: TGTGCCTGGAGTGCGACGGACAGCCTCAAGCAGTACTTC.

The chain links TRBV4-1 to TRBJ2-7; perhaps TRBD2 as D (6 bases). CDR1 and CDR2 from the germline V gene are MGHRA and YSYEKL. The CDR3 consists of 13 residues. Between the trimmed V and J ends, which lost 1 base and 2 bases, there was a span of 6 bases. In DNA form, the CDR3 reads TGCGCCAGCAGCCAAGCGGGGGCCTACGAGCAGTACTTC. It yields the protein CASSQAGAYEQYF.

V gene TRBV27 combines with J gene TRBJ2-7; TRBD2 matches 13 bases. Unmatched junction bases numbered 6, after V lost 4 bases and J lost 3 bases. CDR1 is MNHEY and CDR2 is SMNVEV in the germline V gene (reference sequence). The CDR3 sequence is 16 residues long. For the CDR3, the DNA is TGTGCCAGCAGTTCCCACCGGACTAGCGGGAGCTACGAGCAGTACTTC. Translating gives CASSSHRTSGSYEQYF.

The V and J genes are TRBV5-1 and TRBJ2-7; D possibly corresponds to TRBD1 (6 bases). CDR3 length: 15 residues. The germline CDR1 and CDR2 sequences are SGHRS and YFSETQ. V was clipped by 0 bases and J by 7 bases, with 17 bases between them. The CDR3 bases are TGCGCCAGCAGCTTGGTTACCGGGCTGAGGGGGGAGCAGTACTTC. Encoded protein: CASSLVTGLRGEQYF. The variable domain in full, completed from reference TRBV5-1 and TRBJ2-7, reads KAGVTQTPRYLIKTRGQQVTLSCSPISGHRSVSWYQQTPGQGLQFLFEYFSETQRNKGNFPGRFSGRQFSNSRSEMNVSTLELGDSALYLCASSLVTGLRGEQYFGPGTRLTVT.

J is TRBJ2-3 and V is TRBV30, with D unresolved. CDR1 GTSNPN and CDR2 SVGIG come from the germline V gene (reference sequence). The CDR3 is 12 residues long. V shed 5 bases and J shed 2 bases, with 8 bases lying between them. The CDR3 nucleotides are TGTGCCTGGGCACAGATCACAGATACGCAGTATTTT. Translated: CAWAQITDTQYF.

The CDR3 nucleotides are TGTGCCAGCAGTCATCAGCGGACCTACGAGCAGTACTTC. It codes for CASSHQRTYEQYF. This sequence joins TRBV6-5 and TRBJ2-7, with D possibly TRBD2 on 5 matching bases. Trimming pared 5 bases from V and 2 bases from J, leaving 10 bases between. Germline CDR1 reads MNHEY; CDR2 reads SVGAGI. The CDR3 loop spans 13 amino acids.

The chain joins TRBV7-2 to TRBJ2-3; D is possibly TRBD2 (5 bases). CDR1 and CDR2 from the germline V gene are SGHTA and FQGNSA. V was cut by 2 bases and J by 3 bases, with 12 bases left in between. The CDR3 consists of 15 residues. DNA for the CDR3: TGTGCCAGCAGCTTAAGGCTGAGGGATACAGATACGCAGTATTTT. This encodes CASSLRLRDTDTQYF.

This chain joins TRBV27 and TRBJ1-4; 7 nucleotides line up with TRBD1. The CDR3 consists of 15 residues. Germline loops: CDR1 MNHEY, CDR2 SMNVEV (reference sequence). V dropped 3 bases and J dropped 8; count of bases not matched to a gene: 9. DNA of the CDR3: TGTGCCAGCAGTTTCTCTCTGGACAGGAGGGAAAAACTGTTTTTT. Translating it yields CASSFSLDRREKLFF. Combining the CDR3 with reference TRBV27 and TRBJ1-4 gives the whole variable domain EAQVTQNPRYLITVTGKKLTVTCSQNMNHEYMSWYRQDPGLGLRQIYYSMNVEVTDKGDVPEGYKVSRKEKRNFPLILESPSPNQTSLYFCASSFSLDRREKLFFGSGTQLSVL.

This clone was observed once. V usage is TRBV3-1 (or the pseudogene TRBV3-2) and J usage is TRBJ1-1, with 7 bases lining up with TRBD1. This CDR3 region has 14 residues. V was pared by 4 bases and J by 7 bases, with 9 bases of the junction left unmatched. CDR1 and CDR2 from the germline V gene are LGHDT and YNNKEL (reference sequence). The CDR3 here is CASSRQGSVGEAFF. The CDR3 nucleotides are TGTGCCAGCAGCCGACAGGGAAGCGTCGGTGAAGCTTTCTTT.